The next 27 T cell receptor beta chains were all read from a single sample in a study of T cell responses to AZD1222 COVID-19 vaccine. Here immunoSEQ multiplex PCR was the method, and the copy in TCRdb shows in-frame clones only, minus some. The repertoire has some 110,000 clones, around 90% of them found once; the top ten carry 3.5%. Sequenced material: peripheral blood, taken 28 days after the second AZD1222 dose. The source of these receptors is an adult who received the AZD1222 COVID-19 vaccine.

The chain has TRBV5-1 and TRBJ1-1; 8 positions agree with TRBD1. Germline V lookup: CDR1 SGHRS, CDR2 YFSETQ. V lost 3 bases to trimming and J lost 2 bases; unmatched junction nucleotides: 3. CDR3 length: 14 residues. The CDR3 sequence: CASSSGQGNTEAFF. CDR3 nucleotide sequence: TGCGCCAGCAGCTCAGGACAGGGAAACACTGAAGCTTTCTTT. Drawing the rest from reference TRBV5-1 and TRBJ1-1, the complete variable domain is KAGVTQTPRYLIKTRGQQVTLSCSPISGHRSVSWYQQTPGQGLQFLFEYFSETQRNKGNFPGRFSGRQFSNSRSEMNVSTLELGDSALYLCASSSGQGNTEAFFGQGTRLTVV.

The chain employs TRBV9 and TRBJ1-2; no clear D gene. This CDR3 comprises 12 residues. Germline V gene data show CDR1 as SGDLS and CDR2 as YYNGEE. Between the trimmed V and J ends, which lost 2 bases and 4 bases, there was a span of 6 bases. The CDR3 DNA follows: TGTGCCAGCAGCGTCCAGGCCTATGGCTACACCTTC. This codes for CASSVQAYGYTF.

This clone was seen a handful of times. The chain employs TRBV20-1 and TRBJ1-2; no definite D call. The CDR3 length is 14 residues. In germline, CDR1 is DFQATT, CDR2 SNEGSKA (reference sequence). The V end lost 3 bases, the J end lost 4 bases, and 15 bases lay between the germline ends. The DNA for the CDR3 is TGCAGTGCTAGTTTGCCAGTTGAGACCTATGGCTACACCTTC. Translation gives CSASLPVETYGYTF.

The gene calls are TRBV9 and TRBJ1-2; 7 bases agree with TRBD1. Trimming cost V 4 bases and J 2 bases; bases outside gene matches: 8. CDR1 is SGDLS and CDR2 is YYNGEE in the germline V gene. The CDR3 loop spans 15 amino acids. The CDR3 coding sequence is TGTGCCAGCAGCCCCCGGGGGACAGCCAACTATGGCTACACCTTC. Its translation: CASSPRGTANYGYTF.

The chain is built from TRBV19 and TRBJ1-2; no reliable D call. Per germline, CDR1 LNHDA and CDR2 SQIVND (reference sequence). Deletions cut 9 bases from V and 6 bases from J, with 14 bases between. This CDR3 region has 12 residues. CDR3 protein: CASRYGPDGYTF. The CDR3 coding sequence is TGTGCCAGCCGGTACGGGCCCGATGGCTACACCTTC.

The V and J genes are TRBV18 and TRBJ1-1; weak D call: TRBD1 (5 bases). V was cut by 3 bases and J by 1 base, with 9 bases left in between. The germline V gene encodes CDR1 KGHSH and CDR2 LQKENI. The CDR3 has 14 residues. In DNA form, the CDR3 reads TGTGCCAGCTCACCGGGACTGTCGAACACTGAAGCTTTCTTT. Its translation: CASSPGLSNTEAFF.

This chain connects TRBV7-2 to TRBJ2-7; D gene ambiguous. This CDR3 region has 14 residues. V lost 3 bases and J lost 0, with 9 bases in between. Germline loops: CDR1 SGHTA, CDR2 FQGNSA. CDR3 loop: CASSFGFTSYEQYF. For the CDR3, the DNA is TGTGCCAGCAGCTTTGGGTTTACCTCCTACGAGCAGTACTTC.

The rearrangement uses TRBV9 and TRBJ2-1, with 10 bases that match TRBD2. The CDR3 consists of 16 residues. CDR1 SGDLS and CDR2 YYNGEE come from the germline V gene. The ends lost 0 bases at V and 7 bases at J; junction bases unmatched: 7. CDR3 amino acids: CASSVGQRGGLNEQFF. CDR3 DNA: TGTGCCAGCAGCGTAGGGCAGCGGGGGGGCCTGAATGAGCAGTTCTTC.

The CDR3 region is CATRSGNIQYF. The DNA of the CDR3 is TGTGCCACCCGGTCGGGAAACATTCAGTACTTC. V and J are TRBV28 and TRBJ2-4; unclear D gene. This CDR3 is 11 amino acids long. Germline V gene sequence: CDR1 MDHEN, CDR2 SYDVKM. The germline V and J ends were trimmed by 10 bases and 6 bases, with 10 bases remaining between them.

The rearrangement uses TRBV4-1 and TRBJ2-7; a possible D gene is TRBD1 (6 bases). This CDR3 has 14 residues. Germline CDR1 and CDR2: MGHRA and YSYEKL. Trimming removed 4 bases at V and 2 bases at J, with 12 bases between. CDR3 DNA sequence: TGCGCCAGCAGCCTCCCAGGGGCACCCTACGAGCAGTACTTC. Its protein is CASSLPGAPYEQYF.

This clone showed up just once. The chain uses TRBV30 and TRBJ2-3; D is unclear. The V and J ends lost 0 bases and 6 bases respectively, with 10 bases between them. Germline CDR1 is GTSNPN and CDR2 is SVGIG (reference sequence). This CDR3 spans 13 amino acids. The CDR3 loop reads CAWSVQSFDTQYF. The CDR3 DNA is TGTGCCTGGAGTGTACAGTCCTTTGATACGCAGTATTTT. Complete variable domain (other parts from reference TRBV30 and TRBJ2-3): SQTIHQWPATLVQPVGSPLSLECTVEGTSNPNLYWYRQAAGRGLQLLFYSVGIGQISSEVPQNLSASRPQDRQFILSSKKLLLSDSGFYLCAWSVQSFDTQYFGPGTRLTVL.

V gene TRBV30 combines with J gene TRBJ1-1; TRBD1 is a possible D gene (6 bases). CDR1 GTSNPN and CDR2 SVGIG come from the germline V gene (reference sequence). Trimming took 0 bases from V and 4 from J, leaving 15 bases between them. This CDR3 contains 15 residues. The CDR3 DNA is TGTGCCTGGAGTGTAAAGGGGGGTGAGAGCACTGAAGCTTTCTTT. The encoded protein is CAWSVKGGESTEAFF.

V gene TRBV30 combines with J gene TRBJ1-2; possible D gene TRBD1, 6 bases. Germline-derived CDR1 and CDR2 are GTSNPN and SVGIG (reference sequence). Deletions cut 0 bases from V and 7 bases from J, with 15 bases between. This CDR3 has 14 amino acids. CDR3 residues: CAWSVTPTGGGYTF. The CDR3 nucleotides are TGTGCCTGGAGTGTAACGCCGACAGGCGGTGGCTACACCTTC.

The V call is TRBV3-1 (or the pseudogene TRBV3-2), the J call TRBJ2-5; 8 bases match TRBD1. Germline V lookup: CDR1 LGHDT, CDR2 YNNKEL (reference sequence). The length of the CDR3 is 16 residues. V lost 0 bases and J lost 5; bases outside the gene matches: 8. The CDR3 protein is CASSQEGPGGRETQYF. As DNA, the CDR3 is TGTGCCAGCAGCCAAGAGGGGCCAGGGGGCAGGGAGACCCAGTACTTC.

The gene calls are TRBV7-2 and TRBJ2-5; no reliable D call. V was pared by 4 bases and J by 5 bases, with 11 bases between. Germline assignment: CDR1 SGHTA and CDR2 FQGNSA. The CDR3 has 13 amino acids. The CDR3 here is CASSSTSLETQYF. The CDR3 DNA sequence: TGTGCCAGCAGCTCCACGAGCCTGGAGACCCAGTACTTC.

The chain couples TRBV19 to TRBJ1-5, with 9 bases identical to TRBD1. The length of the CDR3 is 15 residues. The V gene's germline CDR1 is LNHDA and CDR2 SQIVND (reference sequence). Trimming removed 3 bases from V and 5 bases from J; junction bases left unmatched: 5. CDR3 DNA: TGTGCCAGTAGTATCACCGGGACAGGGCATCAGCCCCAGCATTTT. Encoded protein: CASSITGTGHQPQHF.

V gene TRBV3-1 (or the pseudogene TRBV3-2) combines with J gene TRBJ2-7, with 12 bases fitting TRBD2. CDR3 length: 15 residues. The germline V gene encodes CDR1 LGHDT and CDR2 YNNKEL (reference sequence). Trimming took 4 bases from V and 4 from J; bases not matched to a gene: 5. The CDR3 nucleotides read TGTGCCAGCAGCCTAAGGACTAGCGGGACGTACGAGCAGTACTTC. This gives the protein CASSLRTSGTYEQYF.

This clone has just one count. This chain joins TRBV7-9 and TRBJ2-3, with a weak D call TRBD2 (5 bases). Germline values: CDR1 SEHNR, CDR2 FQNEAQ (reference sequence). Trimming shortened V by 6 bases and J by 2 bases, and 15 bases separated the two germline ends. CDR3 size: 15 residues. The CDR3 DNA reads TGTGCCAGCAGGCGGGCCCTCTTGATCACAGATACGCAGTATTTT. Amino acid sequence: CASRRALLITDTQYF.

This clone was picked up one time. The chain joins TRBV30 to TRBJ1-1, with a weak D call TRBD1 (6 bases). Germline assignment: CDR1 GTSNPN and CDR2 SVGIG (reference sequence). This CDR3 comprises 13 residues. V lost 4 bases, J lost 1 base, and 10 bases lay in between. CDR3 sequence reads: CAWKGGWNTEAFF. In nucleotides, the CDR3 is TGTGCCTGGAAGGGGGGATGGAACACTGAAGCTTTCTTT.

The rearrangement joins TRBV4-2 to TRBJ1-6; perhaps TRBD1 as D (5 bases). The V gene lost 2 bases and the J gene lost 0 bases, with 17 bases spanning the gap. CDR1 and CDR2 from the germline V gene are LGHNA and YNFKEQ. The CDR3 has 19 amino acids. This CDR3 reads CASSQKNRDRSSYNSPLHF. CDR3 in DNA: TGTGCCAGCAGCCAAAAAAACCGGGACCGGAGCTCCTATAATTCACCCCTCCACTTT.

The V gene is TRBV9, the J gene TRBJ1-2; D gene uncertain. Per the germline V gene, CDR1 is SGDLS and CDR2 is YYNGEE. V was cut by 4 bases and J by 2 bases, with 12 bases left in between. This CDR3 region has 14 residues. This CDR3 is CASSSRTENYGYTF. The CDR3 DNA follows: TGTGCCAGCAGCAGTCGGACGGAGAACTATGGCTACACCTTC.

The genes are TRBV2 and TRBJ1-1; no reliable D call. Germline CDR1 reads SNHLY; CDR2 reads FYNNEI. V was clipped by 8 bases and J by 10 bases, with 26 bases between them. The CDR3 loop spans 15 amino acids. As DNA, the CDR3 is TGTGCCAGCCTCTCCAGCCTAAGGGTGGGGATGAGAGCTTTCTTT. This sequence encodes CASLSSLRVGMRAFF.

This rearrangement joins TRBV11-1 to TRBJ1-1; D remains ambiguous. The CDR3 runs to 15 residues. Germline loops: CDR1 SGHAT, CDR2 FQDESV (reference sequence). The V end was cut by 1 base, the J end by 0 bases, with 9 bases between. The CDR3 region has the DNA TGTGCCAGCAGCTTAGTTTCAGAGGTGAACACTGAAGCTTTCTTT. It specifies CASSLVSEVNTEAFF.

The chain couples TRBV19 to TRBJ2-3; 14 positions match TRBD2. The CDR3 consists of 17 residues. Germline values: CDR1 LNHDA, CDR2 SQIVND (reference sequence). V was clipped by 6 bases and J by 6 bases; unmatched bases: 11. CDR3 sequence (DNA): TGTGCCAGTAGCCCCAACAGACTAGCGGGGGGGCGGGATACGCAGTATTTT. As protein: CASSPNRLAGGRDTQYF. The variable domain in full, with the rest retrieved from reference TRBV19 and TRBJ2-3, is DGGITQSPKYLFRKEGQNVTLSCEQNLNHDAMYWYRQDPGQGLRLIYYSQIVNDFQKGDIAEGYSVSREKKESFPLTVTSAQKNPTAFYLCASSPNRLAGGRDTQYFGPGTRLTVL.

This clone was picked up one time. The V call is TRBV7-2, the J call TRBJ1-1; D is perhaps TRBD1 (5 bases). CDR1 and CDR2 from the germline V gene are SGHTA and FQGNSA. The V and J ends lost 3 bases and 0 bases respectively, with 8 bases between them. The CDR3 covers 14 residues. The CDR3 loop is CASSLGGLNTEAFF. The DNA of the CDR3 is TGTGCCAGCAGCTTGGGGGGGTTGAACACTGAAGCTTTCTTT.

This rearrangement joins TRBV15 to TRBJ1-2; no clear D. Deletions cut 0 bases from V and 7 bases from J, with 12 bases between. The germline V gene encodes CDR1 LNHNV and CDR2 YYDKDF (reference sequence). This CDR3 has 14 amino acids. The CDR3 region is CATSRDRALSGYTF. The CDR3, as DNA: TGTGCCACCAGCAGAGATAGGGCCCTAAGTGGCTACACCTTC.

The chain employs TRBV10-3 and TRBJ2-7; D is undetermined. Germline V gene sequence: CDR1 ENHRY, CDR2 SYGVKD. The CDR3 consists of 13 residues. V was clipped by 4 bases and J by 7 bases, with 14 bases between them. This CDR3 reads CAISVRQPEEQYF. The CDR3 DNA sequence: TGTGCCATCAGTGTTCGGCAGCCTGAAGAGCAGTACTTC.